This T cell receptor beta chain stems from a study of cytomegalovirus exposure and HLA in healthy donors. The CDR3 is made up of 13 amino acids. Germline CDR1 and CDR2: MNHEY and SVGAGI. Study observations and caveats: Listed as cytomegalovirus-associated were 150 to 200 TCR beta chains. An apparent linkage of common viral pathogens to several of the most significant clusters emerged in a later analysis.

Turning to this clone: The antigen is not known.

Amplification used 60 Vbeta primers and 13 Jbeta primers. Sequenced by immunoSEQ multiplex PCR; TCRdb stores in-frame clones only, minus some. The sample records 150,000 to 200,000 clones, roughly 13% being singletons. This TCR was sampled from a man aged 45-65 years in good health and CMV-seropositive. V gene TRBV6-5 combines with J gene TRBJ2-5; D is possibly TRBD1 (6 bases). The DNA end is a closer match to TRBJ2-7, so the J assignment may be wrong. Source material: PBMCs. Here the CDR3 reads CASSYTGWDEQYF. For the CDR3, the DNA is TGTGCCAGCAGTTACACAGGGTGGGACGAGCAGTACTTC.